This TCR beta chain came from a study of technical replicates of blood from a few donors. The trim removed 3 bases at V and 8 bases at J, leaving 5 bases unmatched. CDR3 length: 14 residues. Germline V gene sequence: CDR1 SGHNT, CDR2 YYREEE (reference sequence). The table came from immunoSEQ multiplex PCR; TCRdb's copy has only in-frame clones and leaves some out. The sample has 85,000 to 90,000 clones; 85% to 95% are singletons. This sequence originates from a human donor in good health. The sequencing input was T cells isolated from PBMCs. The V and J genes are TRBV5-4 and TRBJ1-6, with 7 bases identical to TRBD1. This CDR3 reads CASSSDRTDSPLHF. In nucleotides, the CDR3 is TGTGCCAGCAGCTCGGACAGGACCGATTCACCCCTCCACTTT.